Listed below are T cell receptor beta chains from one sample, sequenced in a study of blood T cell repertoires in COVID-19. The protocol was immunoSEQ multiplex PCR, while the TCRdb copy is restricted to in-frame clones and leaves out a portion. Here the sample spans 350,000 to 450,000 clones, 75% to 90% being singletons. What was sequenced was PBMCs or T cells enriched from blood (not recorded which). Receptor source: a man aged 25 to 45 who had recovered from COVID-19. CDR3s include the opening cysteine and the closing phenylalanine or tryptophan. A D gene is named only where the DNA matches it firmly. Clone size appears in some rows only: once, few, many, or a class for an expanded clone.

>TRBJ2-5|few|TRBD2|TRBV10-3
CAISESFGSGKQETQYF
TGTGCCATCAGTGAGTCTTTTGGTAGCGGGAAGCAAGAGACCCAGTACTTC
>TRBJ2-1|-|TRBD1|TRBV18
CASSPLGQGLANEQFF
TGTGCCAGCTCACCACTGGGACAGGGGTTAGCCAATGAGCAGTTCTTC
>TRBJ2-1|-|TRBD2|TRBV10-1
CASSEVLAGGGEQFF
TGCGCCAGCAGTGAGGTTTTAGCGGGAGGTGGTGAGCAGTTCTTC
>TRBJ2-2|-|TRBD2|TRBV9
CASRRTSGTVAGELFF
TGTGCCAGCAGACGGACTAGCGGGACTGTCGCCGGGGAGCTGTTTTTT
>TRBJ2-7|-|-|TRBV27
CASSLRASYEQYF
TGTGCCAGCAGTCTGCGGGCCTCCTACGAGCAGTACTTC
>TRBJ2-7|-|TRBD2|TRBV11-2
CASSPGLAVTYEQYF
TGTGCCAGCAGCCCGGGACTAGCGGTAACCTACGAGCAGTACTTC
>TRBJ2-2|-|-|TRBV28
CASKIGGTGELFF
TGTGCCAGCAAGATAGGGGGCACCGGGGAGCTGTTTTTT
>TRBJ2-2|-|-|TRBV9
CASSAEGRNTGELFF
TGTGCCAGCAGCGCCGAGGGTAGGAACACCGGGGAGCTGTTTTTT
>TRBJ2-1|once|-|TRBV29-1
CSVEVPISYNEQFF
TGCAGCGTTGAAGTGCCTATCTCCTACAATGAGCAGTTCTTC
>TRBJ1-6|-|-|TRBV28
CASSPFPGSPLHF
TGTGCCAGCAGTCCCTTTCCGGGTTCACCCCTCCACTTT
>TRBJ2-1|-|TRBD1|TRBV4-1
CASSQVWGQGVRNEQFF
TGCGCCAGCAGCCAAGTCTGGGGACAGGGGGTCCGGAATGAGCAGTTCTTC
>TRBJ1-1|-|-|TRBV28
CASSGQTLGTEAFF
TGTGCCAGCAGTGGACAGACCTTAGGCACTGAAGCTTTCTTT
>TRBJ2-2|-|TRBD1|TRBV5-1
CASSETGQAAGGELFF
TGCGCCAGCAGCGAAACGGGACAGGCCGCAGGCGGGGAGCTGTTTTTT
>TRBJ2-3|-|TRBD1|TRBV19
CASSPTGGTDTQYF
TGTGCCAGTAGTCCGACAGGGGGAACAGATACGCAGTATTTT
>TRBJ2-1|once|TRBD1|TRBV5-1
CASSLGRGLFDEQFF
TGCGCCAGCAGCTTGGGCAGGGGGCTGTTCGATGAGCAGTTCTTC
>TRBJ1-4|-|TRBD1|TRBV29-1
CSVSRQGGEKLFF
TGCAGCGTTTCGCGACAGGGAGGTGAAAAACTGTTTTTT
>TRBJ1-1|-|-|TRBV5-4
CASTLGGRVTEAFF
TGTGCCAGCACCCTCGGGGGGCGCGTCACTGAAGCTTTCTTT
>TRBJ2-1|-|-|TRBV19
CASTPGGVSGEQFF
TGTGCCAGTACCCCGGGCGGGGTTAGCGGTGAGCAGTTCTTC
>TRBJ2-1|-|TRBD2|TRBV2
CASRLTSGTMSEQFF
TGTGCCAGCAGGTTGACTAGCGGGACGATGAGTGAGCAGTTCTTC
>TRBJ2-1|-|TRBD1|TRBV14
CASSQVRAGGFRGNEQFF
TGTGCCAGCAGCCAAGTCAGGGCGGGTGGATTCAGGGGGAATGAGCAGTTCTTC
>TRBJ2-3|-|-|TRBV9
CASSVWPGLEQTDTQYF
TGTGCCAGCAGCGTCTGGCCGGGACTCGAGCAGACAGATACGCAGTATTTT
>TRBJ1-4|-|-|TRBV5-8
CASSSGGATNEKLFF
TGTGCCAGCAGCTCCGGGGGAGCGACTAATGAAAAACTGTTTTTT
>TRBJ2-2|-|TRBD2|TRBV5-6
CASSLSGSGGELFF
TGTGCCAGCAGCCTTAGCGGGAGTGGCGGGGAGCTGTTTTTT